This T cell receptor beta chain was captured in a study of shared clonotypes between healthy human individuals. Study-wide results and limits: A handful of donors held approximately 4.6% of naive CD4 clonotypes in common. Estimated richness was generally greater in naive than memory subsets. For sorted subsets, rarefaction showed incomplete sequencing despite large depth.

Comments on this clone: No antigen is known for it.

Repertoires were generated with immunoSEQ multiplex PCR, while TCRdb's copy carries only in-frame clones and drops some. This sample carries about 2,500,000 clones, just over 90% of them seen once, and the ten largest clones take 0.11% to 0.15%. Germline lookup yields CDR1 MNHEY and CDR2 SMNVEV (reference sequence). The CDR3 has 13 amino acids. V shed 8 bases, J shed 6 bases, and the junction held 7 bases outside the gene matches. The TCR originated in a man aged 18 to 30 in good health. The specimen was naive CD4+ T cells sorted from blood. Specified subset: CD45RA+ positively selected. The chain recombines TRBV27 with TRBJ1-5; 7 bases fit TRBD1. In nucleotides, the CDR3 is TGTGCCAGCGGCACAGGGGTCGGTCAGCCCCAGCATTTT. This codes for CASGTGVGQPQHF.